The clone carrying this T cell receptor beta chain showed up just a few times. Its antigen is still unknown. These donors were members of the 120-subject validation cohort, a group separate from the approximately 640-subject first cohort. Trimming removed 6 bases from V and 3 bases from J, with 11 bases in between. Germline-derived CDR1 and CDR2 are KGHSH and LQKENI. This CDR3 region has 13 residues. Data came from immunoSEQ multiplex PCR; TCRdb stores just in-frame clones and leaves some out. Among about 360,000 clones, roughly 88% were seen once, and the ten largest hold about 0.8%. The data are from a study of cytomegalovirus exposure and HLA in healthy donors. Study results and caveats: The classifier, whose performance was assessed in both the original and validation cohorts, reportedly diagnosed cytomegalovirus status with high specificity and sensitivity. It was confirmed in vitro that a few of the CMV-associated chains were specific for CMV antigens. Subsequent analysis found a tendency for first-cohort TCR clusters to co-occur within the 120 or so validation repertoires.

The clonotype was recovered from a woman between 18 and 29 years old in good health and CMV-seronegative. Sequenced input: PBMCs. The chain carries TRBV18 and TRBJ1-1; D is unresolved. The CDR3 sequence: CASSPTQYTEAFF. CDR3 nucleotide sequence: TGTGCCAGCTCCCCTACACAGTACACTGAAGCTTTCTTT.